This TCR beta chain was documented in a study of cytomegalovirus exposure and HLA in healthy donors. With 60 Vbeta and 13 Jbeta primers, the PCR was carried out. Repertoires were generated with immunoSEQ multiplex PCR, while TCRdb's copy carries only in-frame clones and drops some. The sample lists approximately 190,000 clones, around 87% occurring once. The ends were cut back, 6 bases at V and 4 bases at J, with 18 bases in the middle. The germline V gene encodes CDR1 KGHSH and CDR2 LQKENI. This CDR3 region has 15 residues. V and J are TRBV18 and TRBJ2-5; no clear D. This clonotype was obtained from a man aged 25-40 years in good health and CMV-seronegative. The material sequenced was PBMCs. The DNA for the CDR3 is TGTGCCAGCTCTCCGGGTGGCGGAGTAAGAGAGACCCAGTACTTC. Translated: CASSPGGGVRETQYF.